These T cell receptor beta chains were read from a single sample in a study of blood T cells in healthy people across ages. TCRdb reprocessed the 5' RACE reads via MiXCR and lists one record per CDR3 protein. The table lists approximately 1,100,000 distinct CDR3 sequences, 45% of them singletons. The sequenced sample was blood. All receptors come from a woman aged 60 to 75 in good health. Both conserved end residues are part of each CDR3. Each record gives: clone size, D gene, J gene, V gene, CDR3 protein, CDR3 DNA. A D gene is named only where the DNA matches it firmly. Size is omitted from some rows. Given values are once, few, many or a class for expanded clones.

>-|-|TRBJ2-7|TRBV20-1
CSARDRSGYEQYF
TGCAGTGCTAGAGATCGGAGCGGTTACGAGCAGTACTTC
>few|TRBD2|TRBJ2-1|TRBV20-1
CSASGLAGGPGRNEQFF
TGCAGTGCTAGCGGACTAGCGGGAGGGCCGGGGAGGAATGAGCAGTTCTTC
>-|-|TRBJ1-2|TRBV12-3/TRBV12-4
CASSNHAWTADYGYTF
TGTGCCAGCAGTAACCACGCTTGGACAGCCGACTATGGCTACACCTTC
>once|-|TRBJ2-5|TRBV5-6
CASSPTSSHPETQYF
TGTGCCAGCAGCCCTACTAGCTCCCACCCGGAGACCCAGTACTTC
>-|-|TRBJ2-7|TRBV25-1
CASSDRGRDGEQYF
TGTGCCAGCAGTGACCGGGGCAGGGACGGCGAGCAGTACTTC
>-|TRBD2|TRBJ2-1|TRBV5-1
CASSILAGLSDEQFF
TGCGCCAGCAGCATCCTAGCGGGCCTCTCGGATGAGCAGTTCTTC
>-|-|TRBJ1-4|TRBV12-3/TRBV12-4
CASSSTAAGLFNEKLFF
TGTGCCAGCAGTTCGACAGCAGCCGGGCTATTTAATGAAAAACTGTTTTTT
>-|-|TRBJ2-3|TRBV2
CASSLQGWADTQYF
TGTGCCAGCAGCCTACAGGGCTGGGCAGATACGCAGTATTTT
>few|TRBD1|TRBJ1-4|TRBV29-1
CSGRQGNEKLFF
TGCAGCGGGAGACAGGGTAATGAAAAACTGTTTTTT
>-|TRBD2|TRBJ2-1|TRBV6-5
CASSGGDRMNEQFF
TGTGCCAGCAGTGGGGGGGACCGAATGAATGAGCAGTTCTTC
>-|TRBD2|TRBJ2-7|TRBV6-5
CASSWTSGSLDEQYF
TGTGCCAGCAGTTGGACTAGCGGGAGTTTGGACGAGCAGTACTTC
>-|-|TRBJ2-2|TRBV5-6
CASSPNVGTTGELFF
TGTGCCAGCAGCCCTAATGTAGGGACCACCGGGGAGCTGTTTTTT
>-|-|TRBJ2-7|TRBV6-2/TRBV6-3
CASSNNLLAGVGEQYF
TGTGCCAGCAGCAACAACCTACTAGCAGGAGTCGGCGAGCAGTACTTC
>-|-|TRBJ2-7|TRBV5-1
CVSSVGPAYEQYF
TGCGTCAGCAGCGTGGGACCAGCCTACGAGCAGTACTTC
>-|-|TRBJ2-7|TRBV7-2
CASSARGQAGPPYEQYF
TGTGCCAGCAGCGCCCGTGGACAGGCGGGGCCCCCCTACGAGCAGTACTTC
>-|-|TRBJ2-3|TRBV19
CASSPGRSFTDTQYF
TGTGCCAGTAGCCCGGGACGGAGTTTCACAGATACGCAGTATTTT
>-|TRBD2|TRBJ2-7|TRBV4-1
CASSQDQGTSGLPSYSEQYF
TGCGCCAGCAGCCAAGATCAGGGGACTAGCGGATTGCCCTCCTACAGTGAGCAGTACTTC